In its sample, the clone carrying this TCR beta chain was seen many times. Its antigen is unidentified. The CDR3 extends over 14 amino acids. Germline V gene lookup returns CDR1 MGHDK and CDR2 SYGVNS. V dropped 6 bases and J dropped 1; count of bases not matched to a gene: 3. This sample stems from a study of T cells after yellow fever vaccination. Whole-study results and caveats: Abundant bulk-population clonotypes could contaminate the FACS-sorted repertoires. Post-booster samples contained most primary-vaccination clones (just under 98% CD4, almost 90% CD8). Researchers noted that a small share of clonotypes showed up in both CD4 and CD8 compartments.

5'RACE template switching added a universal primer site and UMIs to TCR cDNA. Each CDR3 protein gets one entry after TCRdb re-called the 5' RACE reads with MiXCR. The table records some 320,000 distinct CDR3 sequences, approximately 4% of them present only once. V gene TRBV25-1 combines with J gene TRBJ1-5; 7 bases align to TRBD1. The clonotype originates from a man between 18 and 29 years old who received the YFV17D yellow fever vaccine. Sequencing used PBMCs, obtained 5 days after the yellow fever booster vaccination. DNA for the CDR3: TGTGCCAGCAGCGCAGGGGGAAGCAATCAGCCCCAGCATTTT. Protein product: CASSAGGSNQPQHF.